This T cell receptor (beta chain) stems from a study of T cell responses to AZD1222 COVID-19 vaccine. The study, taken as a whole, reports: Baseline seropositivity characterized only a handful of AZD1222 recipients. The donors showed a predominance of white British ancestry and of females, with possible underestimation of clonal diversity. Repertoires were collected only later (after the peak T cell response had occurred).

Germline CDR1 reads LGHDT; CDR2 reads YNNKEL (reference sequence). This CDR3 contains 13 residues. Trimming pared 0 bases from V and 5 bases from J, leaving 5 bases between. Worth noting for this clone: The antigen remains undetermined.

Libraries were prepared by immunoSEQ multiplex PCR; TCRdb keeps only in-frame clonotypes and omits some of them. The sample shows some 130,000 clones, roughly 84% of them seen only once. The chain links TRBV3-1 (or the pseudogene TRBV3-2) to TRBJ1-3; no clear D gene. This specimen was peripheral blood, taken on day 0 of AZD1222 vaccination. The sequence derives from an adult in good health. CDR3 in amino acids: CASSQDRRNTIYF. In DNA, the CDR3 is TGTGCCAGCAGCCAAGATCGGAGAAACACCATATATTTT.